The source of this T cell receptor beta chain is a study of T cell changes during pregnancy in multiple sclerosis. The data were produced by immunoSEQ multiplex PCR, yet TCRdb's version contains in-frame clones alone and is incomplete. The repertoire holds some 85,000 clones, with just over 90% as singletons. The TCR sequence derives from a female donor in good health, enrolled as a control in a pregnancy study. The sample in question was peripheral blood, obtained in the second trimester of pregnancy.

The CDR3 DNA reads as TGTGCCAGCAGCTTGTCTCAGGGAAGCGCCTATAATTCACCCCTCCACTTT. It is translated as CASSLSQGSAYNSPLHF. The V and J genes are TRBV5-6 and TRBJ1-6, with a weak D call TRBD1 (5 bases). The CDR3 runs to 17 residues. The V and J ends lost 1 base and 2 bases respectively, with 13 bases between them. Per germline, CDR1 SGHDT and CDR2 YYEEEE.